The T cell receptor beta chain under discussion was sequenced for a study of neurological immune-mediated disorders. It was by 5'RACE with 10-nucleotide random UMIs that the cDNA was made. TCRdb independently ran MiXCR on the 5' RACE reads; one entry per CDR3 protein. This table has roughly 21,000 distinct CDR3 sequences, 15% to 20% appearing once. Germline V gene sequence: CDR1 SGHNT, CDR2 YENEEA. The CDR3 covers 15 residues. The ends lost 6 bases at V and 5 bases at J; junction bases unmatched: 10. The cells used in sorted libraries, CD4+ or CD8+ T cells, numbered some 1 million. The study, taken as a whole, reports: Private repertoires in all groups were suggested, as expanded clones shared no CDR3 amino acid sequences across subjects.

This clonotype was counted ten times or more. No antigen is known for it. What was sequenced was CD8+ T cells from blood. This TCR came from a woman between 18 and 29 years old with multiple sclerosis. This chain connects TRBV11-3 to TRBJ2-4, with TRBD1 matching 7 bases. The CDR3 reads CASRITRDRQNIQYF. CDR3 coding DNA: TGTGCCAGCAGGATAACCCGGGACAGACAAAACATTCAGTACTTC.